This is a list of T cell receptor beta chains from one sample in a study of blood T cell repertoires in COVID-19. Libraries were prepared by immunoSEQ multiplex PCR; TCRdb keeps only in-frame clonotypes and omits some of them. The top ten hold roughly 13% of the sample, which has tens of thousands of clones, 82% seen once. Sequenced input: peripheral blood. The receptors were gathered from a woman older than 75 with acute or convalescent COVID-19. Each CDR3 is given with its conserved first and last residue. The D gene is left open where the match is weak. Clone sizes are given selectively: once, few, many, or a class where the clone is expanded.

j_call	v_call	clone_size	d_call	cdr3_nt	cdr3_aa
TRBJ2-2	TRBV19	.	TRBD2	TGTGCCAGTAGTGGCTCCTTACGGAGGACTAGCGGGAGTAGGGCCGGGGAGCTGTTTTTT	CASSGSLRRTSGSRAGELFF
TRBJ2-1	TRBV19	.	TRBD2	TGTGCCAGTAGTAGATCAGCCGGGACTAGCGGGGAGCAGTTCTTC	CASSRSAGTSGEQFF
TRBJ2-1	TRBV10-3	.	.	TGTGCCATGAGCCCGGGGTTATCGAGCTCCTACAATGAGCAGTTCTTC	CAMSPGLSSSYNEQFF
TRBJ2-3	TRBV4-2	.	.	TGTGCCAGCAGCCAGACTATACTTAGCACAGATACGCAGTATTTT	CASSQTILSTDTQYF
TRBJ2-5	TRBV10-1	.	TRBD1	TGCGCCAGCAGTGGGCGCGGACAGGGGGAAGAGACCCAGTACTTC	CASSGRGQGEETQYF
TRBJ1-4	TRBV2	.	TRBD1	TGTGCCAGCAGGACATTCGCTACAGGGGGACCTAATGAAAAACTGTTTTTT	CASRTFATGGPNEKLFF
TRBJ2-7	TRBV10-2	.	.	TGCGCCAGCAGTGCCTCGACGGGAGTCGAGCAGTACTTC	CASSASTGVEQYF
TRBJ1-2	TRBV7-9	.	.	TGTGCCAGCAGCCTCAGGGGCGAGAGCGGCTACACCTTC	CASSLRGESGYTF
TRBJ2-7	TRBV28	once	.	TGTGCCAGCAGTTTATTAACAGGGTCCTCCTACGAGCAGTACTTC	CASSLLTGSSYEQYF
TRBJ2-1	TRBV29-1	.	TRBD2	TGCAGCGTTGAAGATCCGGCTAGCGGGAGGAATGAGCAGTTCTTC	CSVEDPASGRNEQFF
TRBJ1-2	TRBV5-1	.	.	TGCGCCAGCAGCCAGACAACGGGACTCTCGGGGGGCTACACCTTC	CASSQTTGLSGGYTF
TRBJ2-7	TRBV29-1	once	TRBD2	TGCAGCGTAACGGGACTAGCGGGAGTGTGGGCTCCCTACGAGCAGTACTTC	CSVTGLAGVWAPYEQYF
TRBJ1-5	TRBV18	.	.	TGTGCCAGCTCACAAGGGGCGACTGGTAGCAATCAGCCCCAGCATTTT	CASSQGATGSNQPQHF
TRBJ2-3	TRBV2	once	TRBD2	TGTGCCAGCAGTGGAGCTAGCGGGAGGACAGATACGCAGTATTTT	CASSGASGRTDTQYF
TRBJ2-1	TRBV10-2	.	.	TGCGCCAGCAGTGAGTCTGCAGGGAACGATGAGCAGTTCTTC	CASSESAGNDEQFF
TRBJ1-1	TRBV7-3	.	TRBD1	TGTGCCAGCAGGCCAGGGGGAACAAGCCCTGAAGCTTTCTTT	CASRPGGTSPEAFF
TRBJ1-2	TRBV5-1	.	.	TGCGCCAGCAGCTACGGACAGTTAGCTAACTATGGCTACACCTTC	CASSYGQLANYGYTF